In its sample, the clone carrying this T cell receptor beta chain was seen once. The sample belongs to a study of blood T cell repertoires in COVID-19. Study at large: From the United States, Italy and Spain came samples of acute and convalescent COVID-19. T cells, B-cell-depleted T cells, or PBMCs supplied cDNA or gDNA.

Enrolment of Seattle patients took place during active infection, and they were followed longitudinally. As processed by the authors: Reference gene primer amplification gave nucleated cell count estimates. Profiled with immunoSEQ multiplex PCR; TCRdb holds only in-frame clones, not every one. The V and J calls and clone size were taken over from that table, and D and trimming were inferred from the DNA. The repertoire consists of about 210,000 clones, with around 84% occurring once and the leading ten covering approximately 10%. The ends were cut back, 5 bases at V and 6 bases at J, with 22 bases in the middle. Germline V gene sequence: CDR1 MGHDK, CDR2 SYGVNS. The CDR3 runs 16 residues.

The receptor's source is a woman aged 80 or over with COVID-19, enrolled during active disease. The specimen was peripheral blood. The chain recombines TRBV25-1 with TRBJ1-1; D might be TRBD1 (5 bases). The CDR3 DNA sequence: TGTGCCAGCAGTCCCGATTCGGGGGTCCTCGCCTCTGAAGCTTTCTTT. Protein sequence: CASSPDSGVLASEAFF. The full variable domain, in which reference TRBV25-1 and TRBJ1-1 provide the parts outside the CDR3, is EADIYQTPRYLVIGTGKKITLECSQTMGHDKMYWYQQDPGMELHLIHYSYGVNSTEKGDLSSESTVSRIRTEHFPLTLESARPSHTSQYLCASSPDSGVLASEAFFGQGTRLTVV.